The 19 T cell receptor beta chains presented below share a single source sample, sequenced in a study of technical replicates of blood from a handful of donors. Only in-frame clones appear in the TCRdb table, and some are missing; sequencing was by immunoSEQ multiplex PCR. The sample consists of more than 70,000 clones, nearly 98% of them appearing once. The specimen sequenced was T cells isolated from PBMCs. These receptors came from a human donor in good health.

This sequence joins TRBV29-1 and TRBJ2-7, with a possible D match to TRBD2 (5 bases). In germline, CDR1 is SQVTM, CDR2 ANQGSEA. Between the trimmed V and J ends, which lost 6 bases and 2 bases, there was a span of 17 bases. The CDR3 is 14 residues long. CDR3 loop: CSVTEPGSTYEQYF. The CDR3 coding sequence is TGCAGCGTAACAGAGCCGGGAAGTACCTACGAGCAGTACTTC.

The gene calls are TRBV7-2 and TRBJ2-3, with D possibly being TRBD2 (6 bases). Germline V gives CDR1 SGHTA, CDR2 FQGNSA. V lost 1 base to trimming and J lost 2 bases, with 7 bases between them. The CDR3 sequence is 14 residues long. CDR3 coding DNA: TGTGCCAGCAGCTTAGAGGGACTCACAGATACGCAGTATTTT. Its translation is CASSLEGLTDTQYF.

This clone was counted a single time. V usage is TRBV19 and J usage is TRBJ2-5; 10 nucleotides agree with TRBD2. The CDR3 length is 15 residues. Germline-derived CDR1 and CDR2 are LNHDA and SQIVND (reference sequence). Trimming took 8 bases from V and 7 from J; bases not matched to a gene: 13. The CDR3 spells CASQRTSGGEGTQYF. The DNA for the CDR3 is TGTGCCAGTCAGAGGACTAGCGGAGGGGAGGGGACCCAGTACTTC.

V is TRBV7-9 and J is TRBJ1-1, with D maybe TRBD1 (5 bases). The germline V gene encodes CDR1 SEHNR and CDR2 FQNEAQ (reference sequence). This CDR3 comprises 19 residues. The V and J ends lost 2 bases and 6 bases respectively, with 28 bases between them. The DNA of the CDR3 is TGTGCCAGCAGCTTATCCAGTCTAACCAGGGTTTTTTTTATAGCTGAAGCTTTCTTT. Translating it yields CASSLSSLTRVFFIAEAFF.

This chain connects TRBV27 to TRBJ1-4, with 9 bases lining up with TRBD1. The CDR3 extends over 18 amino acids. Germline V gives CDR1 MNHEY, CDR2 SMNVEV (reference sequence). The J segment lost 1 base and the V segment lost 5 bases, leaving 11 bases of the junction unmatched. The CDR3 nucleotides are TGTGCCAGCAGTCCACGTACAGGGGGCTGGGAAACTAATGAAAAACTGTTTTTT. Amino acid sequence: CASSPRTGGWETNEKLFF.

J is TRBJ1-5 and V is TRBV5-1; 8 bases align to TRBD1. The V and J ends lost 4 bases and 1 base, in that order; junction bases with no gene match: 10. The germline CDR1 and CDR2 sequences are SGHRS and YFSETQ. The CDR3 has 17 residues. CDR3 protein: CASSPGARTGSNQPQHF. The CDR3 nucleotides read TGCGCCAGCAGCCCTGGCGCAAGGACAGGGAGCAATCAGCCCCAGCATTTT.

This chain connects TRBV5-4 to TRBJ1-1, with D possibly matching TRBD1 (6 bases). This CDR3 has 15 residues. V was clipped by 4 bases and J by 2 bases, with 15 bases between them. The germline gives CDR1 SGHNT, CDR2 YYREEE (reference sequence). The CDR3, as DNA: TGTGCCAGCAGCCCATCCGGGACACCCAACACTGAAGCTTTCTTT. Amino acids: CASSPSGTPNTEAFF.

This chain joins TRBV4-1 and TRBJ2-7, with 10 bases identical to TRBD2. In germline, CDR1 is MGHRA, CDR2 YSYEKL. The CDR3 consists of 16 residues. V lost 2 bases to trimming and J lost 6 bases; unmatched junction nucleotides: 10. The CDR3, as DNA: TGCGCCAGCAGCCAAATTCCTAGCGGGAGTTTAAGCGAGCAGTACTTC. The encoded protein is CASSQIPSGSLSEQYF.

The chain couples TRBV29-1 to TRBJ1-1; no definite D call. Germline values: CDR1 SQVTM, CDR2 ANQGSEA. Trimming took off 4 bases at V and 3 bases at J, with 6 bases between the two ends. CDR3 length: 11 residues. The chain's CDR3 is CSVGYYTEAFF. CDR3 DNA sequence: TGCAGCGTTGGTTATTACACTGAAGCTTTCTTT.

The genes are TRBV11-2 and TRBJ1-2, with unresolved D. The V end was cut by 1 base, the J end by 5 bases, with 8 bases between. Germline V lookup: CDR1 SGHAT, CDR2 FQNNGV. This CDR3 spans 13 amino acids. In nucleotides, the CDR3 is TGTGCCAGCAGCTTAGCCCAGGCTTATGGCTACACCTTC. The encoded protein is CASSLAQAYGYTF.

The V gene is TRBV28, the J gene TRBJ1-2; no definite D call. The CDR3 consists of 15 residues. The V end was cut by 2 bases, the J end by 5 bases, with 15 bases between. Germline assignment: CDR1 MDHEN and CDR2 SYDVKM. CDR3 sequence reads: CASSLIQSRDYGYTF. The CDR3 region has the DNA TGTGCCAGCAGTTTAATCCAATCCCGGGATTATGGCTACACCTTC.

This rearrangement joins TRBV7-9 to TRBJ2-7, with D hard to call. The CDR3 covers 13 residues. The germline V and J ends were trimmed by 5 bases and 1 base, with 9 bases remaining between them. The germline V gene encodes CDR1 SEHNR and CDR2 FQNEAQ (reference sequence). CDR3 in DNA: TGTGCCAGCAGCCCTGCGAATTCCTACGAGCAGTACTTC. As protein: CASSPANSYEQYF.

The rearrangement uses TRBV18 and TRBJ1-1, with D tentatively TRBD1 (5 bases). CDR1 and CDR2 (germline): KGHSH, LQKENI. The CDR3 covers 13 residues. V lost 6 bases and J lost 1, with 9 bases in between. The CDR3 DNA reads as TGTGCCAGCTCCCTGGGGCAGAACACTGAAGCTTTCTTT. Residues: CASSLGQNTEAFF.

The chain couples TRBV6-1 to TRBJ1-2, with 10 bases identical to TRBD1. Trimming cost V 4 bases and J 3 bases; bases outside gene matches: 8. CDR3 length: 16 residues. Germline loops: CDR1 MNHNS, CDR2 SASEGT. CDR3 amino acids: CASSAPAGTGDYGYTF. The CDR3 nucleotides read TGTGCCAGCAGTGCCCCGGCGGGGACAGGGGACTATGGCTACACCTTC.

CDR3 DNA: TGTGCCAGCAGGGAGGACAGGGCTAATGAAAAACTGTTTTTT. This gives the protein CASREDRANEKLFF. The V gene is TRBV27, the J gene TRBJ1-4; 8 nucleotides agree with TRBD1. With V trimmed by 6 bases and J by 3 bases, 3 bases remained unmatched. There are 14 residues in the CDR3. Germline CDR1 is MNHEY and CDR2 is SMNVEV (reference sequence).

The V and J genes are TRBV19 and TRBJ2-7; 7 bases agree with TRBD1. The germline gives CDR1 LNHDA, CDR2 SQIVND (reference sequence). The CDR3 has 13 residues. Trimming at V came to 4 bases and at J to 4 bases, leaving 4 bases not matched to a gene. CDR3 region: CASSTWDSYEQYF. The CDR3 region has the DNA TGTGCCAGTAGTACCTGGGACAGTTACGAGCAGTACTTC.

The V call is TRBV27, the J call TRBJ1-1; D remains ambiguous. The CDR3 is 11 residues long. Trimming stripped 4 bases from V and 11 bases from J, with 11 bases between. Looked up from germline, CDR1 is MNHEY and CDR2 is SMNVEV (reference sequence). CDR3 nucleotides: TGTGCCAGCAGTTCGCCCACGGTTGCTTTCTTT. Translating gives CASSSPTVAFF.

The gene calls are TRBV27 and TRBJ2-3; 8 positions agree with TRBD2. Germline lookup yields CDR1 MNHEY and CDR2 SMNVEV (reference sequence). The CDR3 has 15 amino acids. The V and J ends lost 4 bases and 2 bases, in that order; junction bases with no gene match: 5. The CDR3 region has the DNA TGTGCCAGCAGTTCGTCTAGCGGGTACACAGATACGCAGTATTTT. Translation: CASSSSSGYTDTQYF.

V gene TRBV6-5 combines with J gene TRBJ2-3; D unclear. The CDR3 loop spans 11 amino acids. Between the trimmed V and J ends, which lost 7 bases and 7 bases, there was a span of 9 bases. Germline CDR1 is MNHEY and CDR2 is SVGAGI. The CDR3 here is CASMRSNTQYF. For the CDR3, the DNA is TGTGCCAGCATGAGGTCAAATACGCAGTATTTT.